The 6 T cell receptor beta chains below were found in one sample sequenced in a study of glioma-infiltrating T cells. The iRepertoire nested amplicon-rescue multiplex PCR amplified TCR alpha and beta CDR3s from RNA. TCRdb processed the multiplex PCR reads anew with MiXCR; each CDR3 protein has one entry. This repertoire shows tens of thousands of distinct CDR3 sequences, about 23% found once; its top ten account for approximately 6.7%. Sequenced sample: glioma tissue, nonneoplastic brain tissue, or PBMCs (not recorded which). These receptors all come from a human donor with low-grade glioma or glioblastoma, undergoing nonglioma brain surgery, or in good health (not recorded which).

This clonotype was observed a single time. The gene calls are TRBV27 and TRBJ1-1; D unresolved. This CDR3 contains 12 residues. Trimming stripped 4 bases from V and 6 bases from J, with 9 bases between. Germline values: CDR1 MNHEY, CDR2 SMNVEV (reference sequence). DNA for the CDR3: TGTGCCAGCAGTTCTCCGAGGGCTGAAGCTTTCTTT. Translating it yields CASSSPRAEAFF.

The genes are TRBV11-2 and TRBJ2-5, with 11 bases aligning to TRBD1. The V and J ends lost 0 bases and 3 bases, in that order; junction bases with no gene match: 6. Germline CDR1 reads SGHAT; CDR2 reads FQNNGV. The CDR3 has 17 residues. The CDR3 DNA reads as TGTGCCAGCAGCTTAGAGCCCGGGACAGGGGGGAAAGAGACCCAGTACTTC. This codes for CASSLEPGTGGKETQYF.

Comments on this clonotype: A single base separates this from a much larger clone, so it may be a read error. J is TRBJ2-3 and V is TRBV5-4, with TRBD1 as a possible D gene (6 bases). Germline loops: CDR1 SGHNT, CDR2 YYREEE (reference sequence). The CDR3 is 12 residues long. CDR3 amino acids: CASSLGTDKQYF. For the CDR3, the DNA is TGTGCCAGCAGCTTGGGGACAGATAAGCAGTATTTT.

This clonotype was recorded at least ten times. V usage is TRBV20-1 and J usage is TRBJ2-5; tentative D call: TRBD1 (5 bases). Germline V gene data show CDR1 as DFQATT and CDR2 as SNEGSKA (reference sequence). The V gene lost 2 bases and the J gene lost 4 bases, with 14 bases spanning the gap. The CDR3 consists of 14 residues. CDR3: CSARRHNRPETQYF. As DNA, the CDR3 is TGCAGTGCTAGACGACACAACAGGCCAGAGACCCAGTACTTC.

This clonotype occurred many times. The V and J genes are TRBV20-1 and TRBJ2-7; weak D call: TRBD2 (6 bases). Germline CDR1 is DFQATT and CDR2 is SNEGSKA (reference sequence). CDR3 size: 14 residues. V was trimmed by 2 bases and J by 2 bases, leaving 13 bases between them. This chain's CDR3 is CSARPSVLTYEQYF. The CDR3 region has the DNA TGCAGTGCTAGACCTAGCGTATTAACCTACGAGCAGTACTTC.

This clonotype was seen repeatedly, ten times or more. V is TRBV5-4 and J is TRBJ2-7; 9 positions agree with TRBD1. V dropped 1 base and J dropped 7; count of bases not matched to a gene: 6. CDR1 is SGHNT, CDR2 YYREEE, per germline (reference sequence). This CDR3 contains 14 residues. The CDR3 sequence is CASSLMGQGIEQYF. The CDR3 nucleotides read TGTGCCAGCAGCTTGATGGGACAGGGAATTGAGCAGTACTTC.